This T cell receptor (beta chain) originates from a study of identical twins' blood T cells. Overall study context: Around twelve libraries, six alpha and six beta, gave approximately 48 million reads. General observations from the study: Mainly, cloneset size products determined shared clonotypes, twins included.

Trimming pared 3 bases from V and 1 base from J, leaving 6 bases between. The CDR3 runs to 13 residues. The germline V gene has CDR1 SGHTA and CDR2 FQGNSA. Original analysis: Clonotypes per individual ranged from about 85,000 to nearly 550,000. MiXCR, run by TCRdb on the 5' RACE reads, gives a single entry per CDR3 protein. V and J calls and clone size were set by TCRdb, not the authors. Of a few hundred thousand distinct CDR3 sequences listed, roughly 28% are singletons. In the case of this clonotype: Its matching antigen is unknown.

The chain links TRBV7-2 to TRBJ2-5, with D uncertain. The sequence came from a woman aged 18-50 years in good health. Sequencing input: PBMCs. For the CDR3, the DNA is TGTGCCAGCAGCTTTACCTTCCAAGAGACCCAGTACTTC. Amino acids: CASSFTFQETQYF.